This is a list of T cell receptor beta chains from one sample in a study of Graves' ophthalmopathy and Graves' hyperthyroidism. MiXCR, run by TCRdb on the multiplex PCR reads, gives a single entry per CDR3 protein. The sample yields around 520,000 distinct CDR3 sequences, 35% to 45% seen once. Sequencing was done on a sample of peripheral blood or thyroid tissue (not recorded which). These receptors were taken from an adult man with Graves' hyperthyroidism. The CDR3 runs from the conserved cysteine through the conserved F or W. A D gene is named only where the DNA matches it firmly.

-	TRBV29-1	TRBJ2-7	CSVGGVARYEQYF
-	TRBV10-1	TRBJ1-5	CASSESGVGQPQHF
TRBD1	TRBV7-9	TRBJ2-7	CASSWSRDRGDYEQYF
-	TRBV12-3/TRBV12-4	TRBJ1-3	CASIKGYLTGNTIYF
TRBD1	TRBV19	TRBJ2-7	CASRPGQLYHEQYF
-	TRBV28	TRBJ2-7	CASSPPVPAGSYEQYF
-	TRBV29-1	TRBJ1-2	CSGRDGYTF
-	TRBV2	TRBJ1-5	CASRKGGPQPQHF
-	TRBV15	TRBJ2-5	CATSRGGRETQYF
TRBD1	TRBV29-1	TRBJ2-5	CSVEGQGASETQYF
-	TRBV19	TRBJ2-2	CASSILADTGELFF
-	TRBV30	TRBJ2-2	CAWSAFDRAGELFF
-	TRBV2	TRBJ2-3	CASSDGTDTQYF
-	TRBV29-1	TRBJ1-2	CSVGRARSGYGYTF
TRBD1	TRBV5-8	TRBJ2-7	CASSLTGGRDEQYF
-	TRBV7-2	TRBJ2-5	CASGRRVDGETQYF
TRBD1	TRBV14	TRBJ1-2	CASSFGQGHGYTF
-	TRBV7-9	TRBJ2-7	CASRDHRKSSYEQYF
-	TRBV16	TRBJ1-4	CASSPSKAAGEKLFF
TRBD2	TRBV5-1	TRBJ2-5	CASSPTRLAGEETQYF
TRBD1	TRBV28	TRBJ1-2	CASSSGDRLWLGTF
TRBD1	TRBV4-1	TRBJ2-5	CASSQDPGGVETQYF
-	TRBV7-2	TRBJ2-2	CASSLHGAGTGELFF
-	TRBV2	TRBJ2-7	CASTGRVYEQYF
TRBD2	TRBV29-1	TRBJ2-3	CSGARGRTDTQYF